The 3 T cell receptor beta chains in this list originate from one sample, sequenced in a study of blood T cells in healthy people across ages. A sample-barcoded 5' primer and a J-beta primer mix were used in a second PCR of roughly 7 to 11 cycles. TCRdb reprocessed the 5' RACE reads via MiXCR and lists one record per CDR3 protein. The data show roughly 800,000 distinct CDR3 sequences, with 40% to 65% seen just once and 40% to 50% held by the top ten. Sequencing was carried out using blood. The receptors come from an elderly man in good health.

The chain recombines TRBV7-9 with TRBJ2-5; a possible D gene is TRBD2 (6 bases). CDR3 length: 13 amino acids. The ends were cut back, 5 bases at V and 7 bases at J, with 14 bases in the middle. Looked up from germline, CDR1 is SEHNR and CDR2 is FQNEAQ (reference sequence). The CDR3 DNA reads as TGTGCCAGCAGCCGGACGGGGGAAGGGACCCAGTACTTC. This codes for CASSRTGEGTQYF.

This chain joins TRBV20-1 and TRBJ2-7; 8 positions match TRBD2. The end of the DNA is better explained by TRBJ2-4, so the J call may be wrong. Germline lookup yields CDR1 DFQATT and CDR2 SNEGSKA (reference sequence). The CDR3 is made up of 15 amino acids. The CDR3 loop is CSASSGGRAKNIQYF. The CDR3 DNA follows: TGCAGTGCTTCCTCGGGCGGGAGGGCCAAAAACATTCAGTACTTC.

This chain joins TRBV27 and TRBJ2-1; TRBD2 aligns across 13 bases. V lost 4 bases and J lost 5; bases outside the gene matches: 8. The V gene's germline CDR1 is MNHEY and CDR2 SMNVEV (reference sequence). The CDR3 is 17 amino acids. The CDR3 bases are TGTGCCAGCAGTTCCCCCTCGGGACTAGCGGGAAACAATGAGCAGTTCTTC. As protein: CASSSPSGLAGNNEQFF.